This T cell receptor (beta chain) was identified in a study of blood T cell repertoires in COVID-19. Study information: The origin of the acute and convalescent COVID-19 samples was the United States, Italy and Spain.

V lost 5 bases and J lost 5; bases outside the gene matches: 3. The CDR3 spans 14 residues. Germline CDR1 MNHEY, CDR2 SVGEGT. This clone was seen just once. Sequencing used immunoSEQ multiplex PCR; TCRdb keeps in-frame clones, though not all of them. The sample lists about 130,000 clones; roughly 84% were seen once. V gene TRBV6-2 or TRBV6-3 combines with J gene TRBJ2-5, with 12 positions matching TRBD2. Sequencing was done on a sample of peripheral blood. The sequence was collected from a human donor in a cohort sampled during active COVID-19. DNA of the CDR3: TGTGCCAGCAGTCCACTAGCGGGAGGCGAGACCCAGTACTTC. It specifies CASSPLAGGETQYF.